A selection of T cell receptor beta chains follows, all from one sample in a study of blood T cells in healthy people across ages. TCRdb re-called the 5' RACE reads with MiXCR, one entry per CDR3 protein. The sample yields 600,000 to 900,000 distinct CDR3 sequences, roughly 26% seen once. These data also formed part of another study, on T cells of mothers and their children.

Sequencing was performed on blood. These receptors were taken from a boy aged 10-17 years in good health. Both conserved end residues are part of each CDR3. Fields, in order: J gene, D gene, clone size, V gene, CDR3 DNA, CDR3 protein. The D gene is left open where the match is weak. Clone size, where shown, is once, few, many, or a class for clones that have expanded.

TRBJ2-7,.,.,TRBV6-5,TGTGCCAGCAGTCCCTGGGGTGGCGAGCAGTACTTC,CASSPWGGEQYF
TRBJ2-7,.,.,TRBV12-3/TRBV12-4,TGTGCCAGCAGTTTGGCCTGGGGGCACGAGCAGTACTTC,CASSLAWGHEQYF
TRBJ2-2,TRBD2,.,TRBV3-1,TGTGCCAGCAGCTGGGGGGGACCCCCGACCACCGGGGAGCTGTTTTTT,CASSWGGPPTTGELFF
TRBJ2-5,TRBD2,once,TRBV2,TGTGCCAGCATTCTAGCGGGGGGCCGCAGGGCCCAGTACTTC,CASILAGGRRAQYF
TRBJ2-7,.,.,TRBV10-3,TGTGCCATCAGAGAAGTAGGCAGCCGAACCTACGAGCAGTACTTC,CAIREVGSRTYEQYF
TRBJ1-6,.,.,TRBV6-6,TGTGCCAGCGGGACGGGGAATTCACCCCTCCACTTT,CASGTGNSPLHF
TRBJ1-6,.,.,TRBV20-1,TGCAGTGCTAGTGTGGGGGGGAATTCACCCCTCCACTTT,CSASVGGNSPLHF
TRBJ2-7,.,few,TRBV7-2,TGTGCCAGCAGCTCCAATCCCGGGCCCTACGAGCAGTACTTC,CASSSNPGPYEQYF
TRBJ1-2,.,.,TRBV11-2,TGTGCCAGCACCGACGTCGACAGTCTCCAAACCTTC,CASTDVDSLQTF
TRBJ2-5,.,.,TRBV7-6,TGTGCCAGCAGTTCCCGAGGGGCAGGGGGAGGAGAGACCCAGTACTTC,CASSSRGAGGGETQYF
TRBJ1-2,.,.,TRBV11-2,TGTGCCAGCAGCACGATAAGGGACTCCAAGGCGGTCTATGGCTACACCTTC,CASSTIRDSKAVYGYTF
TRBJ2-1,.,few,TRBV6-2/TRBV6-3,TGTGCCAGCAGTTACGGCAGGGAAATCCACAATGAGCAGTTCTTC,CASSYGREIHNEQFF
TRBJ2-2,.,few,TRBV25-1,TGTGCCAGCACGGAAAGCGGAGACAGGAACACCGGGGAGCTGTTTTTT,CASTESGDRNTGELFF
TRBJ2-5,TRBD1,.,TRBV3-1,TGTGCCAGCAGCCGACAGGGGGACAATGAGCAGCTCTTC,CASSRQGDNEQLF
TRBJ2-5,.,few,TRBV29-1,TGCAGCGCTGCCGCCGGATTAGGAGAGACCCAGTACTTC,CSAAAGLGETQYF
TRBJ1-5,TRBD1,.,TRBV20-1,TGCAGTGCTCCGGACAGGGCCGGGCAGCCCCAGCATTTT,CSAPDRAGQPQHF